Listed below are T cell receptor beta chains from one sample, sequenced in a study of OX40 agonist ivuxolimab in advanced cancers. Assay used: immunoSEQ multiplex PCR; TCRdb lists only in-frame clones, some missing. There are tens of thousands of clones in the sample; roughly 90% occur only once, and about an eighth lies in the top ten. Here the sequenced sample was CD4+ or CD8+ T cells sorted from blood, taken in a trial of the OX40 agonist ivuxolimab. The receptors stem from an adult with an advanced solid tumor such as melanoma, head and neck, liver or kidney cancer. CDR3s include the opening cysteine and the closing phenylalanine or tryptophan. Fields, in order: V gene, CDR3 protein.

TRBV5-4	CASSLRRAGGRDYEQYF
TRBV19	CASSILLSGRDPPDTQYF
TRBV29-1	CSVEWEGAPEFEQYF
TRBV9	CASSVSDRVFYEQYF
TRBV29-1	CSVVQDISSGNTIYF
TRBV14	CASSQGRGPGELFF
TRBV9	CASSVGGSNTEAFF
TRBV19	CASEDSAAATNEKLFF
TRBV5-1	CASSSGTGLNNEQFF
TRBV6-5	CASSTLTGQYEQYF
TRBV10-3	CAISESATKPMGTQYF
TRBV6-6	CASSYAAGGVYEQYF
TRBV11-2	CASSFPLRGGDYYEQYF
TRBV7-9	CASSAPTGLLGYTF
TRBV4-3	CASSQEMTSGSYEQYF
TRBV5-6	CASSFTPRVTSSYEQYF
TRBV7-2	CASSLRDRSKRGYTF
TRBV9	CASSVEVGAYEQYF
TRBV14	CASSHRGTIYEQYF
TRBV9	CASRPGTSGSQETQYF
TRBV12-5	CASGLGLKQFF
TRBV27	CASSLILTGNEQFF
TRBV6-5	CASSYSYPTNYGYTF
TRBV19	CASSMEGAGSNQPQHF
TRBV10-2	CASSEAAFNTGELFF
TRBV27	CASSFLDLSRVNEQFF
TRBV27	CASSPEGGTSYEQYF
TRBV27	CASSLTGVGGTEAFF
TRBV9	CASSRDHNEQFF
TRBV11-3	CASSLGPSDSYNEQFF
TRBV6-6	CASDPLRTENYGYTF